The present entry profiles one TCR beta chain with its context. The source of the sample is a study of blood T cells in healthy people across ages. The V and J ends lost 3 bases and 13 bases respectively, with 10 bases between them. The CDR3 sequence is 11 residues long. CDR1 is MDHEN, CDR2 SYDVKM, per germline. A sample-barcoded 5' primer and a J-beta primer mix were used in a second PCR of roughly 6 to 11 cycles. MiXCR, run by TCRdb on the 5' RACE reads, gives a single entry per CDR3 protein. The table lists 800,000 to 1,000,000 distinct CDR3 sequences, around 48% of them singletons. The authors isolated at least 6.5 million PBMCs per sample.

The rearrangement uses TRBV28 and TRBJ1-5, with D uncertain. The sequence was obtained from a man under 40 in good health. The sequenced sample consisted of blood. CDR3 sequence reads: CASSFEEGQHF. CDR3 in DNA: TGTGCCAGCAGTTTCGAGGAGGGACAGCATTTT.